The 13 T cell receptor beta chains in this list originate from one sample, sequenced in a study of beta chain features in type 1 diabetes. These receptors have no known antigen. Expressed TCRB transcripts were sequenced because the isolated RNA had all been reverse transcribed beforehand. Sequenced by immunoSEQ multiplex PCR; TCRdb stores in-frame clones only, minus some. The sample lists roughly 260,000 clones, 11% occurring once. Study results and caveats: In every one of the four CD4+ subsets, TCRB CDR3s were moderately but significantly shorter in Type 1 diabetes patients.

The sequenced material came from naive CD4+ T cells from blood. The receptors were sampled from a man aged 30 to 39 with type 1 diabetes.

This clone was recorded a few times. The rearrangement uses TRBV7-2 and TRBJ1-2; TRBD1 is a possible D gene (5 bases). V dropped 2 bases and J dropped 4 bases, with 14 bases sitting between them. This CDR3 comprises 15 residues. The V gene's germline CDR1 is SGHTA and CDR2 FQGNSA. CDR3: CASSLSAGSTYGYTF. In DNA form, the CDR3 reads TGTGCCAGCAGCTTATCGGCAGGGTCAACCTATGGCTACACCTTC.

This clone was detected only a few times. The genes are TRBV29-1 and TRBJ1-4; TRBD1 might be the D (6 bases). The V gene's germline CDR1 is SQVTM and CDR2 ANQGSEA. The CDR3 runs 12 residues. Trimming left V 4 bases short and J 8 bases short, with 11 bases between. The CDR3 DNA is TGCAGCGTTGTCTCAGGGGCGGAAAAACTGTTTTTT. Its protein is CSVVSGAEKLFF.

V is TRBV10-3 and J is TRBJ2-1; the match to TRBD2 covers 9 bases. Trimming cost V 7 bases and J 7 bases; bases outside gene matches: 5. CDR3 size: 13 residues. Germline V lookup: CDR1 ENHRY, CDR2 SYGVKD. The CDR3, as DNA: TGTGCCATCACGGCAGCGGGGGGTAATGAGCAGTTCTTC. Its protein product is CAITAAGGNEQFF.

V gene TRBV19 combines with J gene TRBJ2-7; 11 positions agree with TRBD1. From germline, CDR1 is LNHDA and CDR2 SQIVND (reference sequence). The J segment lost 3 bases and the V segment lost 5 bases, leaving 3 bases of the junction unmatched. The CDR3 has 14 residues. The CDR3 region has the DNA TGTGCCAGTAGTCGGACAGGGGGCGGCTACGAGCAGTACTTC. It translates to CASSRTGGGYEQYF. The full variable domain, completed using reference TRBV19 and TRBJ2-7, is DGGITQSPKYLFRKEGQNVTLSCEQNLNHDAMYWYRQDPGQGLRLIYYSQIVNDFQKGDIAEGYSVSREKKESFPLTVTSAQKNPTAFYLCASSRTGGGYEQYFGPGTRLTVT.

The V call is TRBV7-3, the J call TRBJ1-1; 8 bases agree with TRBD1. Per germline, CDR1 SGHTA and CDR2 FQGTGA. The V gene end was trimmed by 5 bases and the J gene end by 1 base; junction bases not matched to a gene: 3. This CDR3 has 14 residues. DNA of the CDR3: TGTGCCAGCAGCGAGGACAGGGAGAACACTGAAGCTTTCTTT. As protein: CASSEDRENTEAFF.

The chain couples TRBV7-6 to TRBJ2-3; 8 bases line up with TRBD2. This CDR3 is built from 14 residues. The germline gives CDR1 SGHVS, CDR2 FNYEAQ. Trimming took 9 bases from V and 3 from J; bases not matched to a gene: 8. CDR3 in amino acids: CASSSRGVTDTQYF. CDR3 DNA: TGTGCCAGTTCCTCGCGGGGGGTAACAGATACGCAGTATTTT.

Only a few counts were recorded for this clone. J is TRBJ2-5 and V is TRBV5-1; 7 nucleotides align to TRBD2. Germline V gene lookup returns CDR1 SGHRS and CDR2 YFSETQ. With V trimmed by 0 bases and J by 5 bases, 7 bases remained unmatched. This CDR3 is built from 15 residues. The CDR3 DNA reads as TGCGCCAGCAGCTTGGCCGGACGGGGAGGGGAGACCCAGTACTTC. Translated: CASSLAGRGGETQYF.

There are a few counts of this clone. The rearrangement links TRBV7-9 to TRBJ1-6; 9 bases align to TRBD1. The CDR3 loop spans 15 amino acids. The junction had 6 bases not matched to a gene; V was cut back by 5 bases and J by 7 bases. Germline values: CDR1 SEHNR, CDR2 FQNEAQ (reference sequence). In nucleotides, the CDR3 is TGTGCCAGCAGCAGACAGGACAGGGGCAATTCACCCCTCCACTTT. It is translated as CASSRQDRGNSPLHF.

The V call is TRBV2, the J call TRBJ2-1; D unclear. Germline V gene data show CDR1 as SNHLY and CDR2 as FYNNEI. The CDR3 length is 13 residues. Trimming cost V 6 bases and J 5 bases, with 11 bases left between them. The CDR3 loop is CASSPLSDNEQFF. The CDR3 coding sequence is TGTGCCAGCAGCCCCCTATCTGACAATGAGCAGTTCTTC.

This clone turned up a few times. J is TRBJ2-3 and V is TRBV28; 7 positions match TRBD1. Germline V gene data show CDR1 as MDHEN and CDR2 as SYDVKM. The ends lost 5 bases at V and 2 bases at J; junction bases unmatched: 4. The CDR3 loop spans 14 amino acids. CDR3 in amino acids: CASSTGANTDTQYF. CDR3 nucleotide sequence: TGTGCCAGCAGTACAGGGGCCAACACAGATACGCAGTATTTT. Based on the CDR3 plus reference TRBV28 and TRBJ2-3, the full variable domain is DVKVTQSSRYLVKRTGEKVFLECVQDMDHENMFWYRQDPGLGLRLIYFSYDVKMKEKGDIPEGYSVSREKKERFSLILESASTNQTSMYLCASSTGANTDTQYFGPGTRLTVL.

This clone was observed a few times. The chain employs TRBV7-9 and TRBJ2-2; 8 nucleotides align to TRBD2. Germline V gene data show CDR1 as SEHNR and CDR2 as FQNEAQ (reference sequence). This CDR3 spans 14 amino acids. The CDR3 protein is CSSGYHPYTGELFF. The CDR3 DNA sequence: TGTTCTAGCGGGTACCACCCCTACACCGGGGAGCTGTTTTTT.

The chain couples TRBV2 to TRBJ2-1, with 10 bases matching TRBD2. V lost 6 bases, J lost 2 bases, and 1 base stayed unmatched. The CDR3 contains 14 residues. In germline, CDR1 is SNHLY, CDR2 FYNNEI. The CDR3 here is CASRAGGPYNEQFF. CDR3 in DNA: TGTGCCAGCAGAGCGGGGGGGCCCTACAATGAGCAGTTCTTC.

This clone showed up just a few times. The rearrangement links TRBV29-1 to TRBJ1-2; 7 bases are a match to TRBD1. This CDR3 has 14 residues. Germline assignment: CDR1 SQVTM and CDR2 ANQGSEA. The ends lost 4 bases at V and 1 base at J; junction bases unmatched: 6. CDR3 residues: CSVGPRQGNYGYTF. In DNA, the CDR3 is TGCAGCGTTGGACCGCGACAGGGTAACTATGGCTACACCTTC.